The rows below give T cell receptor beta chains drawn from one sample of a study of neoadjuvant nivolumab and ipilimumab in lung cancer. The table came from immunoSEQ multiplex PCR; TCRdb's copy has only in-frame clones and leaves some out. The data contain 40,000 to 55,000 clones, 75% to 90% of them singletons. This sample comprised blood, obtained before neoadjuvant nivolumab, alone or with ipilimumab. Every receptor here comes from an adult with non-small cell lung cancer. Some clones in this sample may be carry-over from other donors' samples. CDR3s include the opening cysteine and the closing phenylalanine or tryptophan. D genes are given only for firm matches. Rows give clone size only sometimes, using once, few, many, or a class for an expanded clone.

J: TRBJ1-2
size: .
D: .
V: TRBV5-1
length: 14
DNA: TGCGCCAGCAGCGACTCAGGGTCCAACTATGGCTACACCTTC
CDR3: CASSDSGSNYGYTF

J: TRBJ2-1
size: .
D: TRBD2
V: TRBV7-8
length: 16
DNA: TGTGCCAGCAGCGATAGCGGGAGGAGGTTCTACAATGAGCAGTTCTTC
CDR3: CASSDSGRRFYNEQFF

J: TRBJ2-7
size: once
D: TRBD1
V: TRBV4-1
length: 14
DNA: TGCGCCAGCAGCCAGACACCCGACAGGGGCGAGCAGTACTTC
CDR3: CASSQTPDRGEQYF

J: TRBJ1-5
size: .
D: .
V: TRBV5-6
length: 16
DNA: TGTGCCAGCAGCTTGGGCCAGACATCCCAGATTCGGCCCCAGCATTTT
CDR3: CASSLGQTSQIRPQHF

J: TRBJ2-3
size: .
D: .
V: TRBV12-5
length: 12
DNA: TGTGCTAGTGGTCTCAGCACAGATACGCAGTATTTT
CDR3: CASGLSTDTQYF

J: TRBJ1-1
size: .
D: .
V: TRBV9
length: 13
DNA: TGTGCCAGCAGCGTAGGGGCCAACACTGAAGCTTTCTTT
CDR3: CASSVGANTEAFF

J: TRBJ2-6
size: .
D: .
V: TRBV5-1
length: 16
DNA: TGCGCCAGCAGCGCACAATGGGACATTGGGGCCAACGTCCTGACTTTC
CDR3: CASSAQWDIGANVLTF

J: TRBJ1-2
size: few
D: TRBD1
V: TRBV30
length: 13
DNA: TGTGCCTGGAGGAGGGGGCGCGGGTATGGCTACACCTTC
CDR3: CAWRRGRGYGYTF

J: TRBJ2-7
size: .
D: TRBD2
V: TRBV5-4
length: 13
DNA: TGTGCCAGCAGCTTTAAGCGGGGCTACGAGCAGTACTTC
CDR3: CASSFKRGYEQYF

J: TRBJ2-3
size: .
D: .
V: TRBV6-1
length: 13
DNA: TGTGCCAGCAGTGGGGTGAAGGCAGATACGCAGTATTTT
CDR3: CASSGVKADTQYF

J: TRBJ2-3
size: few
D: .
V: TRBV5-1
length: 16
DNA: TGCGCCAGCAGCTCAGGGTCTACCGCTAGCACAGATACGCAGTATTTT
CDR3: CASSSGSTASTDTQYF

J: TRBJ2-1
size: .
D: .
V: TRBV5-1
length: 17
DNA: TGCGCCAGCAGCTCCCAACCCTTATCAAGCTCCTACAATGAGCAGTTCTTC
CDR3: CASSSQPLSSSYNEQFF

J: TRBJ1-5
size: .
D: TRBD1
V: TRBV5-1
length: 15
DNA: TGCGCCAGCAGCTTGACAGGGGGAATCAATCAGCCCCAGCATTTT
CDR3: CASSLTGGINQPQHF

J: TRBJ1-1
size: .
D: .
V: TRBV18
length: 13
DNA: TGTGCCAGCTCACCAAGAGAGGGGGTGGAAGCTTTCTTT
CDR3: CASSPREGVEAFF